Each of the 21 T cell receptor beta chains below was sequenced from the same sample in a study of blood T cells in healthy people across ages. For the second PCR, which ran for roughly 6 to 12 cycles, a sample-barcoded 5' primer and a J-beta primer mix were used. Using its own MiXCR run on the 5' RACE reads, TCRdb lists one record per CDR3 protein. The sample yields around 820,000 distinct CDR3 sequences, 20% to 25% seen once. This sample was also put to use in a study of T cells of mothers and their children.

Sequencing input: blood. These receptors came from a boy between 10 and 17 years old in good health.

This rearrangement joins TRBV29-1 to TRBJ2-3; perhaps TRBD1 as D (5 bases). The CDR3 has 14 amino acids. Germline loops: CDR1 SQVTM, CDR2 ANQGSEA. The V end lost 7 bases, the J end lost 5 bases, and 19 bases lay between the germline ends. The CDR3 nucleotides are TGCAGCGCGGAGCCCGACAGCCGGAGAGATACGCAGTATTTT. Amino acid sequence: CSAEPDSRRDTQYF.

This clonotype turned up a few times. This chain connects TRBV5-1 to TRBJ2-5; D uncertain. The end of the DNA fits TRBJ2-1 better, so the J call may be wrong. From germline, CDR1 is SGHRS and CDR2 YFSETQ. This CDR3 is built from 15 residues. CDR3: CASSQDGRTFGEQFF. DNA of the CDR3: TGCGCCAGCAGCCAAGACGGCCGGACGTTTGGTGAGCAGTTCTTC.

This clonotype was seen many times. V gene TRBV6-5 combines with J gene TRBJ1-2; tentative D call: TRBD1 (6 bases). Germline lookup yields CDR1 MNHEY and CDR2 SVGAGI. V lost 10 bases and J 6 bases, leaving 21 bases between the germline ends. The CDR3 contains 14 residues. CDR3: CATLGGGRENGYTF. CDR3 DNA sequence: TGTGCCACCCTTGGCGGGGGGCGCGAAAATGGCTACACCTTC.

The CDR3 reads CASRDTNEKLFF. The CDR3 bases are TGTGCCAGCCGGGACACCAATGAAAAACTGTTTTTT. The chain carries TRBV28 and TRBJ1-4; the D gene is possibly TRBD1 (6 bases). In germline, CDR1 is MDHEN, CDR2 SYDVKM. V lost 8 bases and J lost 5, with 9 bases in between. This CDR3 has 12 amino acids.

This clonotype was seen a few times. The chain joins TRBV7-9 to TRBJ1-1; 7 nucleotides agree with TRBD1. This CDR3 contains 15 residues. Germline lookup yields CDR1 SEHNR and CDR2 FQNEAQ (reference sequence). Trimming took 5 bases from V and 3 from J; bases not matched to a gene: 9. The CDR3 region is CASSRHLQGYTEAFF. The CDR3 DNA reads TGTGCCAGCAGCCGACACCTACAGGGGTACACTGAAGCTTTCTTT.

In this sample, this clonotype turned up many times. This chain connects TRBV4-1 to TRBJ1-2; D is unresolved. CDR1 is MGHRA and CDR2 is YSYEKL in the germline V gene. Trimming took off 1 base at V and 0 bases at J, with 15 bases between the two ends. CDR3 size: 17 residues. Written as DNA, the CDR3 is TGCGCCAGCAGCCAAGCGGGAGGCTCAAGTCCTAACTATGGCTACACCTTC. Encoded protein: CASSQAGGSSPNYGYTF.

This clonotype was counted only a few times. The J gene is TRBJ2-1, the V gene TRBV5-6; 15 bases map to TRBD2. The CDR3 has 16 amino acids. The V gene's germline CDR1 is SGHDT and CDR2 YYEEEE. The J segment lost 6 bases and the V segment lost 6 bases, leaving 7 bases of the junction unmatched. The CDR3 DNA is TGTGCCAGCACCCCACGGACTAGCGGGGGGGTCAATGAGCAGTTCTTC. Protein product: CASTPRTSGGVNEQFF. The variable domain in full, with the rest retrieved from reference TRBV5-6 and TRBJ2-1, is DAGVTQSPTHLIKTRGQQVTLRCSPKSGHDTVSWYQQALGQGPQFIFQYYEEEERQRGNFPDRFSGHQFPNYSSELNVNALLLGDSALYLCASTPRTSGGVNEQFFGPGTRLTVL.

There are a few counts of this clonotype. The V and J genes are TRBV4-3 and TRBJ2-5, with TRBD2 identical over 9 bases. The V gene end was trimmed by 3 bases and the J gene end by 1 base; junction bases not matched to a gene: 6. The length of the CDR3 is 16 residues. The V gene's germline CDR1 is LGHNA and CDR2 YSLEER. The CDR3 spells CASSQGLATGQETQYF. For the CDR3, the DNA is TGCGCCAGCAGCCAGGGACTAGCAACGGGCCAAGAGACCCAGTACTTC.

This clonotype was counted once. V gene TRBV7-9 combines with J gene TRBJ2-3, with 9 bases fitting TRBD1. The CDR3 consists of 18 residues. Looked up from germline, CDR1 is SEHNR and CDR2 is FQNEAQ (reference sequence). V gave up 3 bases and J gave up 1 base; unmatched junction bases: 11. Written as DNA, the CDR3 is TGTGCCAGCAGCTTCAATGAGTGGGACAGGGATCGCACAGATACGCAGTATTTT. This sequence encodes CASSFNEWDRDRTDTQYF.

This clonotype was counted a few times. The chain links TRBV28 to TRBJ1-4; D not certain. The CDR3 has 16 residues. V was pared by 7 bases and J by 3 bases, with 18 bases between. Germline CDR1 reads MDHEN; CDR2 reads SYDVKM. The CDR3 sequence is CASKPPPGIPNEKLFF. The CDR3 DNA sequence: TGTGCCAGCAAACCTCCCCCCGGAATCCCTAATGAAAAACTGTTTTTT.

The chain uses TRBV14 and TRBJ2-1, with 8 positions matching TRBD1. Germline values: CDR1 SGHDN, CDR2 FVKESK. The CDR3 has 14 amino acids. V lost 3 bases to trimming and J lost 7 bases; unmatched junction nucleotides: 5. The CDR3 is CASSHRTGRNEQFF. CDR3 in DNA: TGTGCCAGCAGCCACCGGACAGGGCGGAATGAGCAGTTCTTC.

The sample holds a few counts of this clonotype. The chain has TRBV13 and TRBJ2-6; D is undetermined. Trimming removed 4 bases from V and 4 bases from J, with 17 bases in between. The germline V gene has CDR1 PRHDT and CDR2 FYEKMQ (reference sequence). This CDR3 has 17 amino acids. In nucleotides, the CDR3 is TGTGCCAGCAGCTCTGCTGGGCTTTTATCGGGGGCCAACGTCCTGACTTTC. Its protein is CASSSAGLLSGANVLTF. The entire variable domain, with the rest obtained from reference TRBV13 and TRBJ2-6, is as follows: AAGVIQSPRHLIKEKRETATLKCYPIPRHDTVYWYQQGPGQDPQFLISFYEKMQSDKGSIPDRFSAQQFSDYHSELNMSSLELGDSALYFCASSSAGLLSGANVLTFGAGSRLTVL.

V gene TRBV29-1 combines with J gene TRBJ2-5; D not certain. Germline-derived CDR1 and CDR2 are SQVTM and ANQGSEA. The CDR3 consists of 12 residues. V lost 6 bases and J 7 bases, leaving 15 bases between the germline ends. Here the CDR3 DNA reads TGCAGCGTCAGGATGGGTGGCGGGACCCAGTACTTC. Residues: CSVRMGGGTQYF.

At least ten counts were recorded for this clonotype. The CDR3 DNA sequence: TGTGCCAGCGACGATTTGACTACAATGGACAATGAGCAGTTCTTC. Amino acid sequence: CASDDLTTMDNEQFF. The V call is TRBV6-5, the J call TRBJ2-1; tentative D call: TRBD2 (5 bases). Per germline, CDR1 MNHEY and CDR2 SVGAGI. The CDR3 loop spans 15 amino acids. Between the trimmed V and J ends, which lost 8 bases and 5 bases, there was a span of 19 bases.

This clonotype has more than one count but fewer than ten. This chain links TRBV2 with TRBJ2-5; TRBD2 aligns across 8 bases. The CDR3 contains 14 residues. V lost 7 bases and J lost 0; bases outside the gene matches: 4. Germline V gene sequence: CDR1 SNHLY, CDR2 FYNNEI. The DNA of the CDR3 is TGTGCCAGCAAAAAGCGGGAGTACCAAGAGACCCAGTACTTC. Its translation: CASKKREYQETQYF.

The chain has TRBV20-1 and TRBJ2-7, with D unresolved. The CDR3 consists of 15 residues. Germline V gene data show CDR1 as DFQATT and CDR2 as SNEGSKA (reference sequence). The V end lost 1 base, the J end lost 3 bases, and 16 bases lay between the germline ends. CDR3: CSARVNFPTLYEQYF. CDR3 DNA: TGCAGTGCTAGAGTCAACTTCCCCACCCTCTACGAGCAGTACTTC.

CDR3 region: CASSLRQTLGNTIYF. The DNA of the CDR3 is TGCGCCAGCAGCCTTCGACAGACCTTAGGAAACACCATATATTTT. The chain uses TRBV4-3 and TRBJ1-3, with D possibly being TRBD1 (5 bases). The V gene's germline CDR1 is LGHNA and CDR2 YSLEER. The V end was cut by 4 bases, the J end by 4 bases, with 14 bases between. The CDR3 runs to 15 residues.

To note about this clonotype: A read error may account for a junction end that differs from germline. The chain links TRBV20-1 to TRBJ2-7, with unresolved D. Germline CDR1 and CDR2: DFQATT and SNEGSKA (reference sequence). This CDR3 spans 9 amino acids. The CDR3 DNA follows: TGCAGTGCTAGGGAAAAGGGTAACTTC. Its translation is CSAREKGNF.

A remark on this clonotype: Germline is not matched at one junction end, which may reflect a read error. The V and J genes are TRBV7-8 and TRBJ2-7, with D perhaps matching TRBD1 or TRBD2 (5 bases each). The CDR3 length is 16 residues. Germline V gene sequence: CDR1 SGHVS, CDR2 FQNEAQ. Written as DNA, the CDR3 is TGTGCCAGCAGCTTAGAGGGTGGGACGGTCCTACGAGAGCAGCACTTC. It yields the protein CASSLEGGTVLREQHF.

This clonotype was seen ten or more times. The chain has TRBV20-1 and TRBJ2-7; the D is unclear. V lost 3 bases to trimming and J lost 0 bases, with 9 bases between them. The CDR3 has 13 residues. Germline CDR1 reads DFQATT; CDR2 reads SNEGSKA (reference sequence). DNA for the CDR3: TGCAGTGCTAGCACAGTGCTCTCCTACGAGCAGTACTTC. Its protein product is CSASTVLSYEQYF.

The chain recombines TRBV9 with TRBJ2-3, with D tentatively TRBD2 (6 bases). Trimming removed 0 bases from V and 2 bases from J, with 13 bases in between. Germline CDR1 and CDR2: SGDLS and YYNGEE. CDR3 length: 16 amino acids. Here the CDR3 DNA reads TGTGCCAGCAGCGTAGCCCGGGACTCGTACACAGATACGCAGTATTTT. Its translation is CASSVARDSYTDTQYF. Based on the CDR3 plus reference TRBV9 and TRBJ2-3, the full variable domain is DSGVTQTPKHLITATGQRVTLRCSPRSGDLSVYWYQQSLDQGLQFLIQYYNGEERAKGNILERFSAQQFPDLHSELNLSSLELGDSALYFCASSVARDSYTDTQYFGPGTRLTVL.